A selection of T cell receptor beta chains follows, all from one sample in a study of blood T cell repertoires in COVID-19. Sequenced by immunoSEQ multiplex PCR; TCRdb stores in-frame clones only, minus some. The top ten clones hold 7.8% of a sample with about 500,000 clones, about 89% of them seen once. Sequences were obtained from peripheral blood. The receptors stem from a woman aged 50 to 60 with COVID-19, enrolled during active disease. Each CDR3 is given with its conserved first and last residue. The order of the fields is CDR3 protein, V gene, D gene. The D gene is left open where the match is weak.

CASSLGAGFNGYTF TRBV5-5 -
CAIKTPGSYEQYF TRBV24-1 -
CASGRTGANSPLHF TRBV12-5 TRBD1
CASSLQGADTEAFF TRBV18 TRBD1
CASSLSRSDSHNEQFF TRBV5-1 -
CASSYSIQLNSPLHF TRBV6-5 -
CASSQDTFGETEAFF TRBV4-1 -
CASSSTIAGGPFF TRBV7-6 TRBD2
CASSVQGPEAFF TRBV12-3/TRBV12-4 -
CAWSMTGGYGYTF TRBV30 -
CASRPLAGGVGEQYF TRBV6-5 TRBD2
CASSLAGREDEKLFF TRBV5-1 -
CASSFPPVSYEQYF TRBV28 -
CSVEDRSSVYEQYF TRBV29-1 -
CASSFGTSTDTQYF TRBV7-8 -
CASTDKQGWGHLNTEAFF TRBV5-1 -
CASSKGGTGQTGANVLTF TRBV21-1 -
CASSEVVSAEQFF TRBV6-4 -
CASEPSEDEQYF TRBV6-5 -
CAISTDRGLTEKLFF TRBV10-3 TRBD1
CASSARLAPTDTQYF TRBV9 TRBD2
CASSIAAGLNTEAFF TRBV19 -
CASSLRGFTEAFF TRBV28 -
CASSLWGQGVADTQYF TRBV27 TRBD1
CASSLQGETEAFF TRBV25-1 TRBD1
CASILLLGGYNEQFF TRBV6-5 -
CASSLRPRGYEQYF TRBV5-1 -
CATSAVSQGNSPLHF TRBV24-1 -
CASSLTTRSNEQFF TRBV3-1/TRBV3-2 -
CASSLDTVEQYF TRBV12-3/TRBV12-4 -
CASTGLLSYEQYF TRBV2 TRBD2
CASSQAVQGAWRYNEQFF TRBV4-1 -
CASSETGYQETQYF TRBV4-1 -
CASSPQFTGELFF TRBV14 -
CASSEGQGQPQHF TRBV6-1 -
CASGTSGGQDEQFF TRBV2 TRBD2
CASSLVEYGYTF TRBV5-8 -
CASSFGSSYEQYF TRBV12-3/TRBV12-4 -
CASSYSRAVGKYF TRBV6-6 -